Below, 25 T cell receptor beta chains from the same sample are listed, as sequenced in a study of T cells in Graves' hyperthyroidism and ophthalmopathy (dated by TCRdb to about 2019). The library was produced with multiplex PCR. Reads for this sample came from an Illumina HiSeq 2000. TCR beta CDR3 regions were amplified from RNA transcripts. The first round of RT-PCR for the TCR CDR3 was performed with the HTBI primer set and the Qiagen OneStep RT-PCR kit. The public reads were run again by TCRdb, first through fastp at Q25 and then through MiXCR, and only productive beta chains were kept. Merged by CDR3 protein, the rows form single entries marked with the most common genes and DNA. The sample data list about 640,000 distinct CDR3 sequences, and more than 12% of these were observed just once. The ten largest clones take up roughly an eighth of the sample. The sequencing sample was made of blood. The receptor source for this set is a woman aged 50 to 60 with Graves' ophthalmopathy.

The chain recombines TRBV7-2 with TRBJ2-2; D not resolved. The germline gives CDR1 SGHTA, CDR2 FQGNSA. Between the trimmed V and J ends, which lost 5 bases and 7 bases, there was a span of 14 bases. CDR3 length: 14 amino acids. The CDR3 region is CASSPSGNVGELFF. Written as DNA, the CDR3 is TGTGCCAGCAGCCCATCCGGTAATGTCGGGGAGCTGTTTTTT.

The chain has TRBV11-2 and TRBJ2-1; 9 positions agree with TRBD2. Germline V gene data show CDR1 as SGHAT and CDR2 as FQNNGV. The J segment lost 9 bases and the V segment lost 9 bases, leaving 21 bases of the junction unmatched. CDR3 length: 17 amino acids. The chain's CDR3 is CASSMDSSGRFGVEQFF. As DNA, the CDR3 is TGTGCCAGTAGTATGGATTCGAGCGGGAGGTTCGGAGTTGAGCAGTTCTTC. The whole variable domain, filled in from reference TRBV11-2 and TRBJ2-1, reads EAGVAQSPRYKIIEKRQSVAFWCNPISGHATLYWYQQILGQGPKLLIQFQNNGVVDDSQLPKDRFSAERLKGVDSTLKIQPAKLEDSAVYLCASSMDSSGRFGVEQFFGPGTRLTVL.

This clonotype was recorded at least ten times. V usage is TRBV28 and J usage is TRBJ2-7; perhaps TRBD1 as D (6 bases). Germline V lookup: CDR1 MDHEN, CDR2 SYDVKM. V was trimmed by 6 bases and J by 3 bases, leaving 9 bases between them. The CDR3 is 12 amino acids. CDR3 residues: CASRTGFYEQYF. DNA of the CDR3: TGTGCCAGCAGAACAGGGTTCTACGAGCAGTACTTC.

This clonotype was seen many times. The CDR3 sequence is CATLRLIVNEQFF. The CDR3 DNA sequence: TGTGCCACCCTTCGGCTTATAGTGAATGAGCAGTTCTTC. The chain has TRBV27 and TRBJ2-1, with no clear D. The CDR3 spans 13 residues. Germline lookup yields CDR1 MNHEY and CDR2 SMNVEV (reference sequence). V was shortened by 10 bases and J by 7 bases, with 17 bases between the two germline ends.

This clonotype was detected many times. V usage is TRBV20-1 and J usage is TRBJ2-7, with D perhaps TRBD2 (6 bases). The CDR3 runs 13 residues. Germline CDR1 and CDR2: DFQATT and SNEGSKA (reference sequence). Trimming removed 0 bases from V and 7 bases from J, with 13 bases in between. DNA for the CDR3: TGCAGTGCTAGAGATCACTTGGGGGGTGAGCAGTACTTC. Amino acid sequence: CSARDHLGGEQYF.

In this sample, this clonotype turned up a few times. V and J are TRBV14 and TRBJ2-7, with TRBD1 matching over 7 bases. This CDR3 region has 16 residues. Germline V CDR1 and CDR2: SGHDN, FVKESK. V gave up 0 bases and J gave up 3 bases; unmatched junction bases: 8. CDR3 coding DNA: TGTGCCAGCAGCCAAGAGGACAGGACCATGGACTACGAGCAGTACTTC. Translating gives CASSQEDRTMDYEQYF.

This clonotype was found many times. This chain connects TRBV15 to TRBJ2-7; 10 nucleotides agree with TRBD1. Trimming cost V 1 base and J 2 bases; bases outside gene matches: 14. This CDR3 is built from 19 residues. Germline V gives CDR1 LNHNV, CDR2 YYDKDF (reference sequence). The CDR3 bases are TGTGCCACCAGCAGAGTAGGAGACAGGGGGCGTTTAATCCCCTACGAGCAGTACTTC. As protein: CATSRVGDRGRLIPYEQYF.

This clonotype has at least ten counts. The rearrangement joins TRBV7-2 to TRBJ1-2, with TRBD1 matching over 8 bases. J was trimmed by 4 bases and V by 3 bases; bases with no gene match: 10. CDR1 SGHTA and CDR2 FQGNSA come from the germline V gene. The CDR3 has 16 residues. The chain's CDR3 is CASSFGSGGPGYGYTF. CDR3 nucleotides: TGTGCCAGCAGCTTTGGGTCAGGGGGCCCTGGCTATGGCTACACCTTC.

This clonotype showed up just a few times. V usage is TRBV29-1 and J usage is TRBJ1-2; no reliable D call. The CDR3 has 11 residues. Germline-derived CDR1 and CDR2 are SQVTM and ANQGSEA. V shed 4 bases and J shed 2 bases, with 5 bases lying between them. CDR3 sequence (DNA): TGCAGCGTTGTTCAAAACTATGGCTACACCTTC. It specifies CSVVQNYGYTF.

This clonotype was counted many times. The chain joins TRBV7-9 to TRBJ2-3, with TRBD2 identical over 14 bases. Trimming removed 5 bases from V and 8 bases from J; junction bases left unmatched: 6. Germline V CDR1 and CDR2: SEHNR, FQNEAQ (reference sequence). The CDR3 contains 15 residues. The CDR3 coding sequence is TGTGCCAGCAGCCACGGACTAGCGGGAGGCGGTACGCAGTATTTT. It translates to CASSHGLAGGGTQYF.

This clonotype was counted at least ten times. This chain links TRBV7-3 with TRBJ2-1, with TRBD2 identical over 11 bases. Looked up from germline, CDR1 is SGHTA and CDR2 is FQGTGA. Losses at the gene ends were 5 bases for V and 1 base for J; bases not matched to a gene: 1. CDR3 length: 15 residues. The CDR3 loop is CASSPSGGSYNEQFF. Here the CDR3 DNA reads TGTGCCAGCAGCCCTAGCGGGGGGTCCTACAATGAGCAGTTCTTC.

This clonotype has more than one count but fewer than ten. CDR3 DNA: TGTGCCAGCAGTTACTCGGGACAGGGGCGCGGGGAGCTGTTTTTT. Its translation: CASSYSGQGRGELFF. V and J are TRBV6-5 and TRBJ2-2, with TRBD1 identical over 10 bases. Trimming removed 0 bases from V and 7 bases from J; junction bases left unmatched: 2. Germline values: CDR1 MNHEY, CDR2 SVGAGI. CDR3 length: 15 amino acids.

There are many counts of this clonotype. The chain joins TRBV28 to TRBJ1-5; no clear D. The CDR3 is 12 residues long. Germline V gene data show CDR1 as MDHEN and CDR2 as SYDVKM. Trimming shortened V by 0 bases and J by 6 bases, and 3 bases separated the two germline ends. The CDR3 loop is CASSLWFQPQHF. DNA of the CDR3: TGTGCCAGCAGTTTATGGTTTCAGCCCCAGCATTTT. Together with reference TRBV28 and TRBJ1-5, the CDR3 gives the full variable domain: DVKVTQSSRYLVKRTGEKVFLECVQDMDHENMFWYRQDPGLGLRLIYFSYDVKMKEKGDIPEGYSVSREKKERFSLILESASTNQTSMYLCASSLWFQPQHFGDGTRLSIL.

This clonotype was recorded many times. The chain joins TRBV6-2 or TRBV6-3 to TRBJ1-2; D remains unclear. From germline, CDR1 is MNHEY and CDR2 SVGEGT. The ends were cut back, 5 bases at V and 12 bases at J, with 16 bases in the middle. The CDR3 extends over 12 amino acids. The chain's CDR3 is CASSSAVSRHTF. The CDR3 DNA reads TGTGCCAGCAGTAGCGCTGTATCACGCCACACCTTC.

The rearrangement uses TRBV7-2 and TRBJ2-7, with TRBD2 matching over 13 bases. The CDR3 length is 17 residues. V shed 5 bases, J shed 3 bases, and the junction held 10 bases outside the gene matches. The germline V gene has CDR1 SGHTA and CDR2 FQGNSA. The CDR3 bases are TGTGCCAGCAGCAAACTAGCGGGAGGGCTTTTAGGCTACGAGCAGTACTTC. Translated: CASSKLAGGLLGYEQYF.

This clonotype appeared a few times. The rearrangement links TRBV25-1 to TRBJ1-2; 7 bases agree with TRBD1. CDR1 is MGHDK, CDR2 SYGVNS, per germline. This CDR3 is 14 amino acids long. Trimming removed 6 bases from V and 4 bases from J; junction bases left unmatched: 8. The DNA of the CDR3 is TGTGCCAGCAGCCCAGACAGGGTGGGCTATGGCTACACCTTC. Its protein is CASSPDRVGYGYTF.

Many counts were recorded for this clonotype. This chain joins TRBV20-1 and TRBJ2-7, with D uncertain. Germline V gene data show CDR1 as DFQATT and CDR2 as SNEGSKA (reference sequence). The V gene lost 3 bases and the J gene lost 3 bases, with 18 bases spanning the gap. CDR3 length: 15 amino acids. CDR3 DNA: TGCAGTGCTAGTAAAACTGCCGAACAGCTCTACGAGCAGTACTTC. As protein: CSASKTAEQLYEQYF.

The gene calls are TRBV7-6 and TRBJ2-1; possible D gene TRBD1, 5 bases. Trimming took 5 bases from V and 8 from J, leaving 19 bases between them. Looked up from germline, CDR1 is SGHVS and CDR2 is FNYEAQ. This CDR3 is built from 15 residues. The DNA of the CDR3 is TGTGCCAGCAGCCCCACTGGGGCTAGGGCCCATGAGCAGTTCTTC. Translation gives CASSPTGARAHEQFF.

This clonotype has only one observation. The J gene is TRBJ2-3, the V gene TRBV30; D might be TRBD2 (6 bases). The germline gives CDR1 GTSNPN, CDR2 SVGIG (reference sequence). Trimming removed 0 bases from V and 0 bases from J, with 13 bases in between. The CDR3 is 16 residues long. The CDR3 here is CAWSVLAGPSTDTQYF. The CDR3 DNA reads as TGTGCCTGGAGTGTACTCGCGGGACCCAGCACAGATACGCAGTATTTT.

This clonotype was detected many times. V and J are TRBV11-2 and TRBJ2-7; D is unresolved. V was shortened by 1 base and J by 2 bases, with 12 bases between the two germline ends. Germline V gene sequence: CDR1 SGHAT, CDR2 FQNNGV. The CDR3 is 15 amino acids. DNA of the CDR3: TGTGCCAGCAGCTTAGGAGTGGGTATTCCCTACGAGCAGTACTTC. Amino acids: CASSLGVGIPYEQYF.

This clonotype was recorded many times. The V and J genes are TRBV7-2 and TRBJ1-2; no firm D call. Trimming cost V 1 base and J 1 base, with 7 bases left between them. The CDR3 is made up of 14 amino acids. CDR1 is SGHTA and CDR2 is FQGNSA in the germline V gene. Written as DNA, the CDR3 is TGTGCCAGCAGCTTAGTTCCCGTTAACTATGGCTACACCTTC. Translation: CASSLVPVNYGYTF.

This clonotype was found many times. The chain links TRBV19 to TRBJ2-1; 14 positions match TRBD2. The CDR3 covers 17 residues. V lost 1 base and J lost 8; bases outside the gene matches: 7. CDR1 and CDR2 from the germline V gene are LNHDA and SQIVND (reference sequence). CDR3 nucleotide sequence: TGTGCCAGTAGTATAGTAACGGGACTAGCGGGAGACGATGAGCAGTTCTTC. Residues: CASSIVTGLAGDDEQFF.

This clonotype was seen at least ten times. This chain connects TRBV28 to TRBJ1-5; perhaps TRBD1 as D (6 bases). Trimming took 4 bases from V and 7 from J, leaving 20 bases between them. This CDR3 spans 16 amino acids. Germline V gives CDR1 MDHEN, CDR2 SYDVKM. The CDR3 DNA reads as TGTGCCAGCAGTTCGTTGACGGGGGCGAGGGGACAGCCCCAGCATTTT. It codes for CASSSLTGARGQPQHF.

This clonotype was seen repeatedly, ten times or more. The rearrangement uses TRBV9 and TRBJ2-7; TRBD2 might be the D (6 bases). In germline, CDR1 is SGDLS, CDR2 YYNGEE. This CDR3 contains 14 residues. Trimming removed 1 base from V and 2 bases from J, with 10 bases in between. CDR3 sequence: CASSVSGGPYEQYF. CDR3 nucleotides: TGTGCCAGCAGCGTATCCGGAGGGCCCTACGAGCAGTACTTC.

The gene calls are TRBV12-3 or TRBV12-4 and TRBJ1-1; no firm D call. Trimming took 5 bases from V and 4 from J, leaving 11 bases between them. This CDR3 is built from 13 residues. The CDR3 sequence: CASSPEGSTEAFF. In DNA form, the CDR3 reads TGTGCCAGCAGTCCTGAGGGTTCCACTGAAGCTTTCTTT.